The rows below give T cell receptor beta chains drawn from one sample of a study of pediatric ulcerative colitis. Clones were sequenced by immunoSEQ multiplex PCR, and TCRdb holds only the in-frame ones, with some missing. The sample lists some 40,000 clones; roughly 70% were seen once. Source material: gut tissue. The source is a boy aged 10-17 years with severe ulcerative colitis. Both conserved end residues are part of each CDR3. The D gene is left open where the match is weak. Clone size is not always given. Where it is, it says once, few, many or a class for expanded clones.

V	D	J	size	CDR3	DNA
TRBV5-1	NA	TRBJ2-1	NA	CASSVSGGPYNEQFF	TGCGCCAGCAGCGTTAGCGGAGGACCCTACAATGAGCAGTTCTTC
TRBV10-3	TRBD2	TRBJ2-7	NA	CAITKLAGGPNDEQYF	TGTGCCATCACCAAACTAGCGGGGGGGCCTAATGACGAGCAGTACTTC
TRBV20-1	NA	TRBJ1-4	once	CSLTKNEKLFF	TGCAGTCTTACGAAAAATGAAAAACTGTTTTTT
TRBV10-3	NA	TRBJ2-1	NA	CAISERDSLSYNEQFF	TGTGCCATCAGTGAGCGGGACTCCCTAAGCTACAATGAGCAGTTCTTC
TRBV18	NA	TRBJ1-1	NA	CASSISGSPEAFF	TGTGCCAGCTCTATATCAGGGAGTCCTGAAGCTTTCTTT
TRBV23-1	NA	TRBJ1-2	NA	CATRQHNYGYTF	TGCGCCACCAGACAGCATAACTATGGCTACACCTTC
TRBV15	NA	TRBJ1-2	NA	CATSRYRQDRNYGYTF	TGTGCCACCAGCAGATATAGACAAGACCGAAACTATGGCTACACCTTC
TRBV25-1	NA	TRBJ2-1	NA	CASSKWGGGPIDEQFF	TGTGCCAGCAGTAAATGGGGGGGCGGTCCCATCGATGAGCAGTTCTTC
TRBV2	NA	TRBJ1-6	NA	CASSGGINSPLHF	TGTGCCAGCAGTGGGGGAATTAATTCACCCCTCCACTTT
TRBV7-6	TRBD2	TRBJ2-2	NA	CASSGTSTITGELFF	TGTGCCAGCAGCGGGACTAGCACAATCACCGGGGAGCTGTTTTTT
TRBV6-5	TRBD1	TRBJ1-2	few	CASRTGTYGYTF	TGTGCCAGCAGGACAGGGACTTATGGCTACACCTTC
TRBV19	NA	TRBJ1-5	NA	CASILRGNNQPQHF	TGTGCCAGTATTCTCCGGGGGAACAATCAGCCCCAGCATTTT
TRBV5-1	NA	TRBJ1-1	NA	CASSLGGGSQNTEAFF	TGCGCCAGCAGCTTGGGTGGGGGCAGTCAGAACACTGAAGCTTTCTTT
TRBV5-1	TRBD2	TRBJ2-7	NA	CASSSRGEPYEQYF	TGCGCCAGCAGCTCGCGGGGGGAACCCTACGAGCAGTACTTC
TRBV10-3	TRBD1	TRBJ1-1	NA	CAISEMGRTGRPSDTEAFF	TGTGCCATCAGTGAAATGGGTAGGACAGGGAGACCCTCCGACACTGAAGCTTTCTTT
TRBV9	TRBD1	TRBJ1-6	NA	CASSAPGQGGSPLHF	TGTGCCAGCAGCGCCCCGGGACAGGGGGGTTCACCCCTCCACTTT
TRBV28	NA	TRBJ1-6	medium-sized	CASSALVGGYNSPLHF	TGTGCCAGCAGTGCCCTCGTGGGGGGTTATAATTCACCCCTCCACTTT
TRBV11-2	NA	TRBJ1-6	NA	CASSLGDGSSYNSPLHF	TGTGCCAGCAGCTTAGGTGATGGGAGCTCCTATAATTCACCCCTCCACTTT
TRBV28	NA	TRBJ2-7	NA	CASSSDGLEQYF	TGTGCCAGCAGCTCTGACGGATTGGAGCAGTACTTC
TRBV19	NA	TRBJ1-2	NA	CASMPSLVGGYTF	TGTGCCAGTATGCCCTCCCTTGTGGGTGGCTACACCTTC
TRBV15	NA	TRBJ2-3	NA	CATSLGPDTQYF	TGTGCCACCAGTCTGGGGCCAGATACGCAGTATTTT
TRBV19	TRBD1	TRBJ2-7	NA	CASSETGGAYEQYF	TGTGCCAGTTCTGAGACAGGGGGCGCGTACGAGCAGTACTTC
TRBV7-9	NA	TRBJ1-1	NA	CASSLALGYTEAFF	TGTGCCAGCAGCTTAGCGTTAGGCTACACTGAAGCTTTCTTT
TRBV5-6	TRBD2	TRBJ2-5	NA	CASSSREGIQETQYF	TGTGCCAGCAGCTCCCGGGAGGGGATCCAAGAGACCCAGTACTTC
TRBV19	TRBD1	TRBJ2-1	NA	CASSPGLGQGLNEQFF	TGTGCCAGTAGCCCGGGTCTGGGACAGGGGCTAAATGAGCAGTTCTTC
TRBV28	NA	TRBJ2-2	NA	CASRAAGGYTGELFF	TGTGCCAGCAGGGCCGCCGGGGGCTACACCGGGGAGCTGTTTTTT
TRBV7-2	TRBD2	TRBJ2-1	NA	CASSYSPGTSGGAKEQFF	TGTGCCAGCAGCTACAGTCCCGGGACTAGCGGGGGGGCAAAGGAGCAGTTCTTC
TRBV27	NA	TRBJ2-5	NA	CASSLIPPGRHSPPETQYF	TGTGCCAGCAGTTTGATACCCCCGGGACGGCACTCTCCCCCGGAGACCCAGTACTTC
TRBV28	TRBD2	TRBJ2-7	NA	CASRVQGLATYEQYF	TGTGCCAGCAGGGTACAGGGACTAGCTACCTACGAGCAGTACTTC
TRBV5-6	NA	TRBJ2-3	NA	CASGLGAPEDTQYF	TGTGCCAGCGGGCTTGGGGCCCCCGAAGATACGCAGTATTTT
TRBV28	NA	TRBJ2-7	NA	CASSPDSETYEQYF	TGTGCCAGCAGTCCCGACAGCGAAACCTACGAGCAGTACTTC
TRBV2	NA	TRBJ1-3	NA	CASSTRNTIYF	TGTGCCAGCAGTACCAGAAACACCATATATTTT
TRBV6-1	NA	TRBJ2-3	NA	CASSEGGPGLARGRDTQYF	TGTGCCAGCAGTGAAGGGGGACCCGGTTTAGCCCGAGGTAGAGATACGCAGTATTTT
TRBV7-9	NA	TRBJ2-3	NA	CASRLQGTDTQYF	TGTGCCAGCAGACTCCAGGGGACAGATACGCAGTATTTT
TRBV18	NA	TRBJ1-1	NA	CASSLRQVPAFF	TGTGCCAGCTCGCTAAGACAGGTCCCAGCTTTCTTT
TRBV7-2	NA	TRBJ1-5	NA	CASSLTDQPQHF	TGTGCCAGCAGCTTAACTGATCAGCCCCAGCATTTT
TRBV29-1	TRBD1	TRBJ1-1	NA	CSVGTGLVSEAFF	TGCAGCGTTGGGACAGGGTTAGTATCGGAAGCTTTCTTT
TRBV5-1	NA	TRBJ1-2	few	CASSLALGRTYGYTF	TGCGCCAGCAGCTTGGCCTTGGGCAGGACCTATGGCTACACCTTC
TRBV27	NA	TRBJ2-3	NA	CASSPQLGVSSTDTQYF	TGTGCCAGCAGTCCCCAGCTCGGTGTGTCGAGCACAGATACGCAGTATTTT
TRBV4-1	NA	TRBJ2-2	NA	CASSVSRGRAGELFF	TGCGCCAGCAGCGTGAGTCGGGGGCGCGCCGGGGAGCTGTTTTTT
TRBV9	TRBD1	TRBJ1-2	NA	CASSVEPGGPLNYGYTF	TGTGCCAGCAGCGTTGAACCAGGGGGGCCCCTTAACTATGGCTACACCTTC
TRBV4-1	TRBD1	TRBJ2-7	NA	CASSLRTGGQGNYEQYF	TGCGCCAGCAGCCTAAGGACAGGTGGTCAGGGGAACTACGAGCAGTACTTC
TRBV5-6	TRBD1	TRBJ1-1	NA	CASSLASVAGGMNTEAFF	TGTGCCAGCAGCTTGGCCTCGGTTGCAGGGGGTATGAACACTGAAGCTTTCTTT
TRBV5-1	NA	TRBJ1-2	NA	CASSSVGGDGYTF	TGCGCCAGCAGCTCAGTCGGAGGGGACGGCTACACCTTC
TRBV30	NA	TRBJ1-5	once	CAWSVQGSQPQHF	TGTGCCTGGAGTGTACAGGGCAGTCAGCCCCAGCATTTT
TRBV30	NA	TRBJ2-2	NA	CAWSEAGELFF	TGTGCCTGGAGTGAGGCAGGGGAGCTGTTTTTT
TRBV7-9	NA	TRBJ2-7	NA	CASSNSYEQYF	TGTGCCAGCAGCAACTCCTACGAGCAGTACTTC
TRBV11-2	NA	TRBJ2-7	NA	CASSLDRSSYEQYF	TGTGCCAGCAGCTTAGATAGGAGCTCCTACGAGCAGTACTTC
TRBV9	TRBD1	TRBJ2-5	NA	CASSLRGQGFSETQYF	TGTGCCAGCAGCCTTAGGGGACAGGGGTTTTCAGAGACCCAGTACTTC
TRBV5-4	TRBD2	TRBJ2-5	NA	CASSFRLAGQETQYF	TGTGCCAGCAGCTTCCGACTAGCGGGGCAAGAGACCCAGTACTTC
TRBV6-5	NA	TRBJ2-5	NA	CASSYALQETQYF	TGTGCCAGCAGTTACGCCCTTCAAGAGACCCAGTACTTC